These 2 T cell receptor beta chains were sequenced from one sample in a study of early T cells in non-severe SARS-CoV-2 infection (dated by TCRdb to the early 2020s). Library creation used 5' RACE. Sequencing was performed on a NextSeq 500. TCRdb took the public reads, trimmed them with fastp at Q25, ran MiXCR for clone calling and kept in-frame beta chains. A single entry per CDR3 protein holds the most common genes and DNA from its merged rows. This sample holds some 54,000 distinct CDR3 sequences; roughly 11% were observed only once. The ten largest clones represent approximately 13% of the sample. The sample taken for sequencing was whole blood. The origin of the receptors is an adult who was a healthcare worker with PCR-confirmed SARS-CoV-2 infection or an uninfected control (not recorded which).

This clonotype was seen repeatedly, ten times or more. At one end, the junction sequence differs from germline, possibly due to a read error. The chain's CDR3 is CASSLNSGANVLIF. DNA for the CDR3: TGCGCCAGCAGCCTCAACTCTGGGGCCAACGTCCTGATTTTC. The chain carries TRBV5-1 and TRBJ2-6, with a weak D call TRBD1 (5 bases). CDR3 size: 14 residues. In germline, CDR1 is SGHRS, CDR2 YFSETQ.

This clonotype was seen ten or more times. The genes are TRBV19 and TRBJ2-2; D remains unclear. CDR1 and CDR2 from the germline V gene are LNHDA and SQIVND (reference sequence). The germline V and J ends were trimmed by 8 bases and 4 bases, with 8 bases remaining between them. The CDR3 totals 12 residues. DNA of the CDR3: TGTGCCAGTTGTCCCCTCACCGGGGAGCTGTTTTTT. Its translation: CASCPLTGELFF.